This T cell receptor beta chain was obtained from a study of Graves' ophthalmopathy and Graves' hyperthyroidism. This clonotype was counted a few times. Its antigen remains unknown. At one boundary the junction diverges from the germline segment, which might be a read error. Amplified TCR beta CDR3 regions were obtained using RNA transcripts as template. Scientists carried out first-round RT-PCR using HTBI primers and then a second-round multiplex PCR. MiXCR was run by TCRdb on the multiplex PCR reads, yielding one entry per CDR3 protein. The sample includes approximately 700,000 distinct CDR3 sequences, 40% of them seen just once. Certain patients were not enrolled. These were patients with other autoimmune diseases, uncontrolled infections, pregnancy or lactation. Orbital computed tomography, thyroid ultrasound, TRAb, serum thyroxine and clinical symptoms formed the basis of diagnosis. The CDR3 totals 13 residues. From germline, CDR1 is KGHDR and CDR2 SFDVKD.

Study conclusions and caveats: A majority of expanded thyroid clonotypes exceeding 0.001 frequency were likewise present in blood.

The sequenced sample consisted of peripheral blood. This chain joins TRBV24-1 and TRBJ1-5; unclear D gene. This clonotype was sampled from an adult man with Graves' ophthalmopathy. In nucleotides, the CDR3 is TGTGCCAGCAGTTACCACTTGGTTCAGCCCCAGCATTTT. Its protein is CASSYHLVQPQHF.